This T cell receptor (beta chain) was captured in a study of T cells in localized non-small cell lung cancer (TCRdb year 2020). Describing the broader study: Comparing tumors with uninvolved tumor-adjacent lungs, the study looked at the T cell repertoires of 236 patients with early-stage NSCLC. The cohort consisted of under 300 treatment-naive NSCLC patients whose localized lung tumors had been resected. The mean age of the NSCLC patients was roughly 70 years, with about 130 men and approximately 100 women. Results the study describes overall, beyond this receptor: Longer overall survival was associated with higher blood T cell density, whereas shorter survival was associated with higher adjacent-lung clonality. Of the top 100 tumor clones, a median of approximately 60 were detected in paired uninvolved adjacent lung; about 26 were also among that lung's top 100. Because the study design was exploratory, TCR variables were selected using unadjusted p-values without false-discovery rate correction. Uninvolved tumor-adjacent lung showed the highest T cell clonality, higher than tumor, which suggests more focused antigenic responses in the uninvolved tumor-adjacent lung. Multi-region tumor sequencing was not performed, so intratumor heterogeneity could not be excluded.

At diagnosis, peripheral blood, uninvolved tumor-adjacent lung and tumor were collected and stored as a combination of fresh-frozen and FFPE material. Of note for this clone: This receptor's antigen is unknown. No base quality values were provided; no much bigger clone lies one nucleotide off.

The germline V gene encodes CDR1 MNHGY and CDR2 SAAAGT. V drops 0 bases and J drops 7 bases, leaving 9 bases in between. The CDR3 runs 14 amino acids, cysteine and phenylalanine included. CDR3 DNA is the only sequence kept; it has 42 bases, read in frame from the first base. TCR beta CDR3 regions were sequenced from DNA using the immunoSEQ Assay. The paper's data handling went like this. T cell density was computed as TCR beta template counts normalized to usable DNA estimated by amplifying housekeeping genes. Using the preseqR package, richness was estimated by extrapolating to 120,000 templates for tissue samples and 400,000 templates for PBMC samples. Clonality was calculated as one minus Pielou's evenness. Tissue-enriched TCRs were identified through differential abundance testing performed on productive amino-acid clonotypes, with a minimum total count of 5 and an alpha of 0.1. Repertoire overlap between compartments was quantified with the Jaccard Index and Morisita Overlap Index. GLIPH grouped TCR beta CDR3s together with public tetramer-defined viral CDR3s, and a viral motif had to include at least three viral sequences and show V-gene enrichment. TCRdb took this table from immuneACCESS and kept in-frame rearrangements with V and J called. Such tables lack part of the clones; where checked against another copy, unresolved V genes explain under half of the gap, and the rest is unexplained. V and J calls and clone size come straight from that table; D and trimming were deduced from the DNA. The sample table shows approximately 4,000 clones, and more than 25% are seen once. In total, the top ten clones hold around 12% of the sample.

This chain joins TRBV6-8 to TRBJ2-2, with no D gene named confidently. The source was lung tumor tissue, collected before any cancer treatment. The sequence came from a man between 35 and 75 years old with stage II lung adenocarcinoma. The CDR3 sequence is CASSYSYTGGELFF. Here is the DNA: TGTGCCAGCAGTTACTCCTACACGGGCGGGGAGCTGTTTTTT.